These 15 T cell receptor beta chains originate from one sample sequenced in a study of beta chain features in type 1 diabetes. TCRB transcripts that were expressed got sequenced, as all of the isolated RNA had been reverse transcribed. TCRdb keeps only in-frame clones here, not all; method: immunoSEQ multiplex PCR. Of roughly 160,000 clones in the sample, about 9% are singletons; the top ten hold more than 0.5%. These receptors have no identified antigens. Findings and caveats of the study: People with Type 1 diabetes carried modestly yet significantly shorter TCRB CDR3s in all four CD4+ subsets.

The sequencing sample was made of central memory CD4+ T cells from blood. These receptors were taken from a woman aged 18-29 years with type 1 diabetes.

The V and J genes are TRBV7-9 and TRBJ1-2; 9 bases fit TRBD1. V trimming: 4 bases; J trimming: 7 bases; junction bases outside the gene matches: 22. This CDR3 spans 19 amino acids. Germline V gives CDR1 SEHNR, CDR2 FQNEAQ (reference sequence). The CDR3 bases are TGTGCCAGCAGCTCACCCATGGGACAGGGTTTAGGGTTAATCAGTGGCTACACCTTC. As protein: CASSSPMGQGLGLISGYTF.

This rearrangement joins TRBV19 to TRBJ2-1; TRBD2 matches 9 bases. The V and J ends lost 7 bases and 4 bases, in that order; junction bases with no gene match: 5. Germline V CDR1 and CDR2: LNHDA, SQIVND (reference sequence). This CDR3 has 14 residues. In nucleotides, the CDR3 is TGTGCCAGTACCCGGCTAGCGGGATACAATGAGCAGTTCTTC. The encoded protein is CASTRLAGYNEQFF.

This clone has just a few counts. The chain couples TRBV4-2 to TRBJ2-7; 11 nucleotides line up with TRBD2. V trimming: 2 bases; J trimming: 2 bases; junction bases outside the gene matches: 8. This CDR3 is built from 17 residues. Germline V CDR1 and CDR2: LGHNA, YNFKEQ. The chain's CDR3 is CASSQPTGTSGTYEQYF. The CDR3 DNA reads as TGTGCCAGCAGCCAACCAACCGGGACTAGCGGAACCTACGAGCAGTACTTC.

About this clone: Other nucleotide sequences from this sample produce the same CDR3. The chain is built from TRBV18 and TRBJ2-1; 9 bases are a match to TRBD1. The CDR3 is 14 amino acids. Per the germline V gene, CDR1 is KGHSH and CDR2 is LQKENI. Trimming removed 8 bases from V and 7 bases from J; junction bases left unmatched: 9. This CDR3 is CASDPGQGSNEQFF. In nucleotides, the CDR3 is TGTGCCAGCGATCCGGGACAGGGATCAAATGAGCAGTTCTTC.

The V and J genes are TRBV7-9 and TRBJ1-1; 9 bases match TRBD1. The CDR3 spans 13 residues. V lost 5 bases and J lost 11; bases outside the gene matches: 9. Germline assignment: CDR1 SEHNR and CDR2 FQNEAQ (reference sequence). The CDR3 DNA reads as TGTGCCAGCAGCCCCGGACAGGGGATACGGGCTTTCTTT. Its translation is CASSPGQGIRAFF.

The chain combines TRBV4-3 with TRBJ1-1; no clear D gene. This CDR3 comprises 15 residues. Germline CDR1 is LGHNA and CDR2 is YSLEER. V lost 0 bases and J lost 1, with 9 bases in between. This CDR3 is CASSQEWAGNTEAFF. For the CDR3, the DNA is TGCGCCAGCAGCCAAGAGTGGGCAGGGAACACTGAAGCTTTCTTT.

The rearrangement joins TRBV20-1 to TRBJ1-1, with D perhaps TRBD1 (5 bases). The length of the CDR3 is 11 residues. Per the germline V gene, CDR1 is DFQATT and CDR2 is SNEGSKA (reference sequence). Trimming shortened V by 6 bases and J by 6 bases, and 11 bases separated the two germline ends. CDR3 protein: CSAWGGAEAFF. DNA for the CDR3: TGCAGTGCGTGGGGGGGAGCTGAAGCTTTCTTT.

The CDR3, as DNA: TGTGCCAGTAGTTCAGGGCTTAAGAACACTGAAGCTTTCTTT. Protein: CASSSGLKNTEAFF. The chain uses TRBV19 and TRBJ1-1, with D possibly TRBD1 on 5 matching bases. The CDR3 loop spans 14 amino acids. Trimming took 5 bases from V and 1 from J, leaving 11 bases between them. Germline-derived CDR1 and CDR2 are LNHDA and SQIVND (reference sequence).

This chain links TRBV4-3 with TRBJ1-1; D gene ambiguous. V was clipped by 1 base and J by 5 bases, with 14 bases between them. CDR3 length equals 15 residues. Per the germline V gene, CDR1 is LGHNA and CDR2 is YSLEER. The CDR3, as DNA: TGCGCCAGCAGCCAAGTACAGCGGAAAGTGACTGAAGCTTTCTTT. This encodes CASSQVQRKVTEAFF.

V and J are TRBV18 and TRBJ2-3, with 7 bases fitting TRBD1. CDR3 size: 16 residues. Trimming at V came to 3 bases and at J to 2 bases, leaving 8 bases not matched to a gene. Germline V lookup: CDR1 KGHSH, CDR2 LQKENI. The CDR3 loop reads CASSPTDRRSTDTQYF. The CDR3 DNA sequence: TGTGCCAGCTCACCCACGGACAGGCGATCCACAGATACGCAGTATTTT. The full variable domain, rest sourced from reference TRBV18 and TRBJ2-3, is NAGVMQNPRHLVRRRGQEARLRCSPMKGHSHVYWYRQLPEEGLKFMVYLQKENIIDESGMPKERFSAEFPKEGPSILRIQQVVRGDSAAYFCASSPTDRRSTDTQYFGPGTRLTVL.

The table lists this clone with a few counts. J is TRBJ2-2 and V is TRBV10-2; 8 nucleotides match TRBD2. Germline CDR1 and CDR2: WSHSY and SAAADI. With 1 base clipped from V and 3 bases from J, the junction kept 1 base outside the gene matches. The CDR3 spans 15 residues. The chain's CDR3 is CASSELAGHTGELFF. CDR3 nucleotides: TGCGCCAGCAGTGAGTTAGCGGGGCACACCGGGGAGCTGTTTTTT.

This clone has only a few counts. The chain joins TRBV14 to TRBJ1-2; D is possibly TRBD1 (6 bases). V was shortened by 1 base and J by 7 bases, with 10 bases between the two germline ends. Germline assignment: CDR1 SGHDN and CDR2 FVKESK. This CDR3 has 13 residues. CDR3 sequence (DNA): TGTGCCAGCAGCCAAGCGCAGGGGTTTGGCTACACCTTC. Translated, it gives CASSQAQGFGYTF.

J is TRBJ1-2 and V is TRBV5-1; 11 bases line up with TRBD1. V trimming: 5 bases; J trimming: 6 bases; junction bases outside the gene matches: 9. The CDR3 has 15 residues. The germline V gene encodes CDR1 SGHRS and CDR2 YFSETQ. CDR3 region: CASSRPAGQGDGYTF. CDR3 DNA: TGCGCCAGCAGTCGTCCGGCGGGACAGGGGGATGGCTACACCTTC.

The CDR3, as DNA: TGTGCCAGCAGCCTCCTCCGCGGGAGGGGCCACAATGAGCAGTTCTTC. As protein: CASSLLRGRGHNEQFF. The chain recombines TRBV4-2 with TRBJ2-1; 9 bases fit TRBD2. V lost 4 bases to trimming and J lost 5 bases; unmatched junction nucleotides: 9. The CDR3 loop spans 16 amino acids. CDR1 LGHNA and CDR2 YNFKEQ come from the germline V gene.

This clone was counted between two and nine times. The rearrangement joins TRBV19 to TRBJ2-1, with 9 bases identical to TRBD1. Germline V gene lookup returns CDR1 LNHDA and CDR2 SQIVND (reference sequence). The length of the CDR3 is 15 residues. V dropped 6 bases and J dropped 5; count of bases not matched to a gene: 8. The CDR3: CASRKRQGGNNEQFF. The CDR3, as DNA: TGTGCCAGTAGGAAACGACAGGGGGGGAACAATGAGCAGTTCTTC.